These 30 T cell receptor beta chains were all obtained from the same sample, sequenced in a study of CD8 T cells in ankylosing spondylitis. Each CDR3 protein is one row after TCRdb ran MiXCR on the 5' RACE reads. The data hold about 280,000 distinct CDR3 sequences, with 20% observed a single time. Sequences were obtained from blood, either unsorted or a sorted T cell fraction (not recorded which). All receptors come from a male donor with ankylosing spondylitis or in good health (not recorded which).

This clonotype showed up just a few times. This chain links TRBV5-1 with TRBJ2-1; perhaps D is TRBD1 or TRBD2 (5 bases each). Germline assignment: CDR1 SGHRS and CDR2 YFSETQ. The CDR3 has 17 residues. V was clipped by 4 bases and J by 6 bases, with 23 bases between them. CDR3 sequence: CASSPHGLSGTINEQFF. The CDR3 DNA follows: TGCGCCAGCAGCCCCCACGGCCTTTCCGGGACGATCAATGAGCAGTTCTTC.

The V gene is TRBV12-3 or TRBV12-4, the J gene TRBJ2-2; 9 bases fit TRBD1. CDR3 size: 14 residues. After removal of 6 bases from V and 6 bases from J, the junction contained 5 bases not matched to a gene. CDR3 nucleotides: TGTGCCAGCAGGCGGGACAGGGTTGCCGGGGAGCTGTTTTTT. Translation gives CASRRDRVAGELFF.

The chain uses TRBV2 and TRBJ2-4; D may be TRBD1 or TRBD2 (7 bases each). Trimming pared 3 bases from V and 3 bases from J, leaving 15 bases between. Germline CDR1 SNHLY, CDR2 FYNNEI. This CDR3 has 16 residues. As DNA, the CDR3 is TGTGCCAGCAGTGATGACAGGGAGGGGGTCAAAAACATTCAGTACTTC. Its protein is CASSDDREGVKNIQYF.

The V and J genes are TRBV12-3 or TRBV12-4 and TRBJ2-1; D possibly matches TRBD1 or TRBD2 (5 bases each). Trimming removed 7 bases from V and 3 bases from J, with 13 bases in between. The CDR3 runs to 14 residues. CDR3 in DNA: TGTGCCAGCAAACCGGGACGGGACTACAATGAGCAGTTCTTC. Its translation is CASKPGRDYNEQFF.

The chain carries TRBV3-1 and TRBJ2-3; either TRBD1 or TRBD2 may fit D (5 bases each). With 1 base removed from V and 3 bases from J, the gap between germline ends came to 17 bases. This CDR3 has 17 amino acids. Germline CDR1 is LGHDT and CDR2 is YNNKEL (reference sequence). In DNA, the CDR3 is TGTGCCAGCAGCCAAGGGGGATGGGGGAGCACTACAGATACGCAGTATTTT. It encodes CASSQGGWGSTTDTQYF.

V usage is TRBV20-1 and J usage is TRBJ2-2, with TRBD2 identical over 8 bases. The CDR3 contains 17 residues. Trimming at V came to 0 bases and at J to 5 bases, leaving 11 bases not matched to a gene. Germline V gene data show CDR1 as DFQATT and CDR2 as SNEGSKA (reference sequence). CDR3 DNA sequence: TGCAGTGCTAGAGATCTCGGGCAGCGGGAGTCAACCGGGGAGCTGTTTTTT. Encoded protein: CSARDLGQRESTGELFF.

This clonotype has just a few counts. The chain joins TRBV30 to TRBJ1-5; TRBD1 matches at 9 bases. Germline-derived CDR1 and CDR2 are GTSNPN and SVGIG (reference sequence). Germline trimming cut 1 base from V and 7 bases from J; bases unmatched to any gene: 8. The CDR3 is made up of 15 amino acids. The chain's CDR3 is CAWSDQTGGRQPQHF. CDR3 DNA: TGTGCCTGGAGTGACCAAACAGGGGGCCGGCAGCCCCAGCATTTT.

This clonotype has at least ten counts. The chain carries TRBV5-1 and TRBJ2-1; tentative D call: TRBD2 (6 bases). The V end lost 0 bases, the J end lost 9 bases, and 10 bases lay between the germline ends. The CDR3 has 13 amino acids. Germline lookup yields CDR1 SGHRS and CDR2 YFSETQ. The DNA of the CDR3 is TGCGCCAGCAGCTTGGTAGCGGCGACTGAGCAGTTCTTC. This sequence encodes CASSLVAATEQFF.

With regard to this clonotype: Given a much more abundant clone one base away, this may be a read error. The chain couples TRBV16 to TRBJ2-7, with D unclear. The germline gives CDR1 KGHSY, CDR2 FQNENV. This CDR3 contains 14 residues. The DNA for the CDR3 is TGTGCCAGCAGCCAATTGGTAGGGAACTACGAGCAGTCCGTC. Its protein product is CASSQLVGNYEQSV.

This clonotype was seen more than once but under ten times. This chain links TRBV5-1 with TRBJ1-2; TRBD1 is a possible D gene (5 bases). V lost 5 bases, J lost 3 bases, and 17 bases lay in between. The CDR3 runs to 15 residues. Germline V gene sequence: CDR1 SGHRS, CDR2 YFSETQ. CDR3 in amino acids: CASRPPGGNDYGYTF. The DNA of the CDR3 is TGCGCCAGCAGACCTCCTGGGGGGAACGACTATGGCTACACCTTC. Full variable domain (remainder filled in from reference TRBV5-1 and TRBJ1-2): KAGVTQTPRYLIKTRGQQVTLSCSPISGHRSVSWYQQTPGQGLQFLFEYFSETQRNKGNFPGRFSGRQFSNSRSEMNVSTLELGDSALYLCASRPPGGNDYGYTFGSGTRLTVV.

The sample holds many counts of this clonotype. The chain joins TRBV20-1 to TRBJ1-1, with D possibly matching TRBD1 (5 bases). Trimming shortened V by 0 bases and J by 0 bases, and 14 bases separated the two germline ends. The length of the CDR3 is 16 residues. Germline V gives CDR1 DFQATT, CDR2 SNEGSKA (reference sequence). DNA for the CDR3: TGCAGTGCTAGAGACGGGGCCAGGTCCATGAACACTGAAGCTTTCTTT. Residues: CSARDGARSMNTEAFF.

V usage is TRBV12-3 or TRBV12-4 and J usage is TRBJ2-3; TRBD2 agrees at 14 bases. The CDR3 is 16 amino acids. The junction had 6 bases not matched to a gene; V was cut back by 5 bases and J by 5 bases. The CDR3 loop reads CASSKTSGGAIDTQYF. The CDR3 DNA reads TGTGCCAGCAGTAAGACTAGCGGGGGGGCCATAGATACGCAGTATTTT.

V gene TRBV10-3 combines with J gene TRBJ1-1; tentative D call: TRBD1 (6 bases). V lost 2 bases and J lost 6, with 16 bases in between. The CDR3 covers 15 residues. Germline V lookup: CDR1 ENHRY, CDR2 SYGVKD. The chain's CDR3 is CAISEDEGRQAEAFF. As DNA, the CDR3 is TGTGCCATCAGTGAGGATGAGGGGAGACAGGCTGAAGCTTTCTTT.

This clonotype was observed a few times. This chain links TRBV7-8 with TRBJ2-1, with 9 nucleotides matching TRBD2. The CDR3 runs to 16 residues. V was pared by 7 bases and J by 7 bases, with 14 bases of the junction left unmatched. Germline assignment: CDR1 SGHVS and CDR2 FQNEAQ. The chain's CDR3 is CASTAGGSGSLNEQFF. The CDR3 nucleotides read TGTGCCAGCACCGCGGGGGGTAGCGGGAGTCTAAATGAGCAGTTCTTC.

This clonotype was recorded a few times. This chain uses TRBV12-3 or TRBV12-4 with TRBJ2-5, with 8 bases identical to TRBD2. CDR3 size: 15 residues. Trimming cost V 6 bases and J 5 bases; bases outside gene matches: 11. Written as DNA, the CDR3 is TGTGCCAGCAGCCTAGCGGGCCGGCAGGGGGAGACCCAGTACTTC. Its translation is CASSLAGRQGETQYF.

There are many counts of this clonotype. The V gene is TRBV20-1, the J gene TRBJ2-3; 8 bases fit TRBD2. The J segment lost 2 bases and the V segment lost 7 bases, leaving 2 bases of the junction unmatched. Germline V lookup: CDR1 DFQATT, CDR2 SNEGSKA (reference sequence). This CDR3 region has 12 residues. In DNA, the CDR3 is TGCAGTGGTAGCGGGGACACAGATACGCAGTATTTT. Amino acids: CSGSGDTDTQYF.

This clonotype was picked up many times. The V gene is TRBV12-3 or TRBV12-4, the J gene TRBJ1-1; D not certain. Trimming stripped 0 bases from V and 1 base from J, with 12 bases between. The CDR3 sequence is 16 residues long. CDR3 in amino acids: CASSLALSLGNTEAFF. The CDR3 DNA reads TGTGCCAGCAGTTTAGCGCTTTCGTTGGGGAACACTGAAGCTTTCTTT.

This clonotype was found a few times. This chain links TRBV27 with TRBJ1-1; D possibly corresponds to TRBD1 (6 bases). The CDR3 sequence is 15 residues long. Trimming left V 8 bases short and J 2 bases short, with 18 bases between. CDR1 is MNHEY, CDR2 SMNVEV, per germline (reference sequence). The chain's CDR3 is CASGWGQIINTEAFF. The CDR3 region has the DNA TGTGCCAGCGGCTGGGGGCAAATCATCAACACTGAAGCTTTCTTT.

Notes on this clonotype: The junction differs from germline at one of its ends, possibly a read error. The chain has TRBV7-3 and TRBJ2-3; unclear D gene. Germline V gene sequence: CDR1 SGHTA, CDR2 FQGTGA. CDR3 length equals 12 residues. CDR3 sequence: CANSLGSDTQYF. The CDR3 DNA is TGTGCCAACAGCTTAGGGTCTGATACGCAGTATTTT.

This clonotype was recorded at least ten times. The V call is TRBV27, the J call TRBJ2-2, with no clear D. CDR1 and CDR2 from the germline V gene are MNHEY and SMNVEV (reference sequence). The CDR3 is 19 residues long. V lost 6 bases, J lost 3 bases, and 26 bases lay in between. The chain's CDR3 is CASREYSIVGQRDTGELFF. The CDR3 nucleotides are TGTGCCAGCAGGGAGTACAGTATAGTAGGTCAGCGAGACACCGGGGAGCTGTTTTTT.

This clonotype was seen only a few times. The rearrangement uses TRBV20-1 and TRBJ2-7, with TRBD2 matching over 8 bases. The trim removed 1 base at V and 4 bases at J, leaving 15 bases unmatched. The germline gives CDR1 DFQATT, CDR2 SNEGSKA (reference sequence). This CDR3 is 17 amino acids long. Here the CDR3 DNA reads TGCAGTGCTAGAGCGTCAACTCGAGCGGGAGCAGTGTACGAGCAGTACGTC. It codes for CSARASTRAGAVYEQYV.

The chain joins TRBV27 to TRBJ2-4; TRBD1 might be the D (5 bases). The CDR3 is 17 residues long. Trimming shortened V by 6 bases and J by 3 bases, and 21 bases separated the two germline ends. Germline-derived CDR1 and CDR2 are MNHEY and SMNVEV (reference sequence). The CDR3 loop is CASSPSPRGLLKNIQYF. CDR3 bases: TGTGCCAGCAGCCCCTCCCCTAGGGGTCTCCTCAAAAACATTCAGTACTTC.

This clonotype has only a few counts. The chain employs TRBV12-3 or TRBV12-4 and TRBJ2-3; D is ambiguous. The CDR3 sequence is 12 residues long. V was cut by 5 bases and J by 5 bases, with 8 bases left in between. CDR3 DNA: TGTGCCAGCAGTCGGATTCTAGATACGCAGTATTTT. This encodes CASSRILDTQYF.

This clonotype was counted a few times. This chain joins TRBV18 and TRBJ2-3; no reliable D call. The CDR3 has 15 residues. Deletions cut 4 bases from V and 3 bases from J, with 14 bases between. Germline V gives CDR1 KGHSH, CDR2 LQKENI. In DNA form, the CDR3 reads TGTGCCAGCTCACTGATAGCCATCGGGACAGATACGCAGTATTTT. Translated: CASSLIAIGTDTQYF.

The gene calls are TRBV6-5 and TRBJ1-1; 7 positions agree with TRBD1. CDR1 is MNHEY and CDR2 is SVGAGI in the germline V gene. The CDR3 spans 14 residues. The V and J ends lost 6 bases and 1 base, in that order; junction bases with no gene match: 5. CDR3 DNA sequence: TGTGCCAGCAGCTCTCGGACAGGGAACACTGAAGCTTTCTTT. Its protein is CASSSRTGNTEAFF.

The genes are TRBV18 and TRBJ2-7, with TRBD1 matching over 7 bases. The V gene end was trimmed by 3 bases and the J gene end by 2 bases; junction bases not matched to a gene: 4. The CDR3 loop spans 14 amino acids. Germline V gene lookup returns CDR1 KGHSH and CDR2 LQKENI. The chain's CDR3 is CASSPSGTAYEQYV. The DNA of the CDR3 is TGTGCCAGCTCACCTTCAGGGACAGCCTACGAGCAGTACGTC.

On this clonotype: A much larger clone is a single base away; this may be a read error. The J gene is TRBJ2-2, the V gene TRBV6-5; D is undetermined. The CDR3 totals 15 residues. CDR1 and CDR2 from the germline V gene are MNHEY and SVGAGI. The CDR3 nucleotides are TGTGTCAGCAGTTACCGTCAGGCGGACACCGGGGAGCTGTTTTTT. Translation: CVSSYRQADTGELFF.

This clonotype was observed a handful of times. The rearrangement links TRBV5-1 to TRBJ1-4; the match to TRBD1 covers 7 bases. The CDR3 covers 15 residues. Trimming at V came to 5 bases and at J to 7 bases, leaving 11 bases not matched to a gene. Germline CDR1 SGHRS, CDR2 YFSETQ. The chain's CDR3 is CASRLRDRASEKLFF. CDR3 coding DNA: TGCGCCAGCAGACTCCGAGACAGGGCGTCTGAAAAACTGTTTTTT.

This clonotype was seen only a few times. CDR3 DNA sequence: TGCAGTGCTGCAGCGGGGGGGTCTAGGAATGAGCAGTTCTTC. Amino acids: CSAAAGGSRNEQFF. The chain links TRBV20-1 to TRBJ2-1; 10 nucleotides align to TRBD2. J was trimmed by 7 bases and V by 5 bases; bases with no gene match: 8. Germline CDR1 and CDR2: DFQATT and SNEGSKA (reference sequence). The CDR3 extends over 14 amino acids.

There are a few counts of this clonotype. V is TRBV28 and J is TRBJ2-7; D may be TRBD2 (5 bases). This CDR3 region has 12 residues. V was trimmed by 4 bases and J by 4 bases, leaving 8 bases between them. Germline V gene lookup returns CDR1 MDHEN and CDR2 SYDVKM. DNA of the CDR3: TGTGCCAGCAGTTCCCGGGGTTACGAGCAGTACGTC. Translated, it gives CASSSRGYEQYV.